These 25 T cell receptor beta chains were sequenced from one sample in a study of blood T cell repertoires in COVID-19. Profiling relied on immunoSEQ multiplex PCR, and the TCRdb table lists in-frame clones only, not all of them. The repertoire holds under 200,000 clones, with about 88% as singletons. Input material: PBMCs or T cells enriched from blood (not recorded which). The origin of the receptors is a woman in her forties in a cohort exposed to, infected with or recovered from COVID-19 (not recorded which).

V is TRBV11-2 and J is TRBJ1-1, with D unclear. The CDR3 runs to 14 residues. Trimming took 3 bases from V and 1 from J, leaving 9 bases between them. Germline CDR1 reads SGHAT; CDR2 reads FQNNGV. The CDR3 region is CASSFVSKNTEAFF. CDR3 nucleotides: TGTGCCAGCAGCTTTGTTTCAAAGAACACTGAAGCTTTCTTT.

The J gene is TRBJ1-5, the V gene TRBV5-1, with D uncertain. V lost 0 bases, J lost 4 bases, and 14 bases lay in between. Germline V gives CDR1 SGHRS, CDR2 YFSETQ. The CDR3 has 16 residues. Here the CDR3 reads CASSLGGLGTNQPQHF. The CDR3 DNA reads TGCGCCAGCAGCTTGGGAGGACTGGGCACGAATCAGCCCCAGCATTTT. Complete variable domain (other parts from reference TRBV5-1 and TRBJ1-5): KAGVTQTPRYLIKTRGQQVTLSCSPISGHRSVSWYQQTPGQGLQFLFEYFSETQRNKGNFPGRFSGRQFSNSRSEMNVSTLELGDSALYLCASSLGGLGTNQPQHFGDGTRLSIL.

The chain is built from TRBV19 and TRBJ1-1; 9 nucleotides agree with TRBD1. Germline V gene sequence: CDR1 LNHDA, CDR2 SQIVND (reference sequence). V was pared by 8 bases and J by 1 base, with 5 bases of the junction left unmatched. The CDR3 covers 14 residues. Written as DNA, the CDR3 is TGTGCCAGTGGACAGGGGATACAGAACACTGAAGCTTTCTTT. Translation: CASGQGIQNTEAFF. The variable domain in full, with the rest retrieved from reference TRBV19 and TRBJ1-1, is DGGITQSPKYLFRKEGQNVTLSCEQNLNHDAMYWYRQDPGQGLRLIYYSQIVNDFQKGDIAEGYSVSREKKESFPLTVTSAQKNPTAFYLCASGQGIQNTEAFFGQGTRLTVV.

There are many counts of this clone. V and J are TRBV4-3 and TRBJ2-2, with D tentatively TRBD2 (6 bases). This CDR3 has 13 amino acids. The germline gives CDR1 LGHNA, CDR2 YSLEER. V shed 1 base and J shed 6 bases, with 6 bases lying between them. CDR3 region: CASSQGDSGELFF. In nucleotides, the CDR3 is TGCGCCAGCAGCCAAGGGGACTCCGGGGAGCTGTTTTTT.

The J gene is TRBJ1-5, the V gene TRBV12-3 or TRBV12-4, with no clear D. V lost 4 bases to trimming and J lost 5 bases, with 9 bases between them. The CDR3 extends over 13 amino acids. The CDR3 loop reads CASSSNRDQPQHF. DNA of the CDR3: TGTGCCAGCAGTTCAAACAGAGATCAGCCCCAGCATTTT.

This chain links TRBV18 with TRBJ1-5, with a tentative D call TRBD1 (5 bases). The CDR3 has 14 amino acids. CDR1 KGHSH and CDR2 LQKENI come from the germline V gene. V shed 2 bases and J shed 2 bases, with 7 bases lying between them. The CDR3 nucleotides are TGTGCCAGCTCACCAATACAGGGCAATCAGCCCCAGCATTTT. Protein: CASSPIQGNQPQHF.

This CDR3 is CASSTGLNTEAFF. The CDR3 coding sequence is TGTGCCAGCTCTACAGGTTTGAACACTGAAGCTTTCTTT. The chain combines TRBV25-1 with TRBJ1-1; tentatively, D is TRBD1 (5 bases). Between the trimmed V and J ends, which lost 8 bases and 0 bases, there was a span of 10 bases. CDR1 is MGHDK, CDR2 SYGVNS, per germline. CDR3 length: 13 amino acids.

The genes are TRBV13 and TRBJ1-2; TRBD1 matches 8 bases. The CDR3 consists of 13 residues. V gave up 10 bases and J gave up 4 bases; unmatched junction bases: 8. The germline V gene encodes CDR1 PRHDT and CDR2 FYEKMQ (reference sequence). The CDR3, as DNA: TGTGCCACAGGGGGCGGGCGGGGCTATGGCTACACCTTC. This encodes CATGGGRGYGYTF. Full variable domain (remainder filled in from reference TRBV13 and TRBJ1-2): AAGVIQSPRHLIKEKRETATLKCYPIPRHDTVYWYQQGPGQDPQFLISFYEKMQSDKGSIPDRFSAQQFSDYHSELNMSSLELGDSALYFCATGGGRGYGYTFGSGTRLTVV.

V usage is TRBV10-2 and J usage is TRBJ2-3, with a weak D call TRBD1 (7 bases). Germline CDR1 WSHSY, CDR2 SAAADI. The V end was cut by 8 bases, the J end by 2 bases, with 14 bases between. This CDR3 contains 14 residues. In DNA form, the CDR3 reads TGCGCCAGCTCTCAGGGGGGATACACAGATACGCAGTATTTT. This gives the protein CASSQGGYTDTQYF.

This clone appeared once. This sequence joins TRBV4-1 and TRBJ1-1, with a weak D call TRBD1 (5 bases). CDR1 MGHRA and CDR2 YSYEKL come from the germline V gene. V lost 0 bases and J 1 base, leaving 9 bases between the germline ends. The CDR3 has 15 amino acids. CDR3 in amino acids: CASSQDRQKNTEAFF. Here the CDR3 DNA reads TGCGCCAGCAGCCAAGACCGACAGAAGAACACTGAAGCTTTCTTT.

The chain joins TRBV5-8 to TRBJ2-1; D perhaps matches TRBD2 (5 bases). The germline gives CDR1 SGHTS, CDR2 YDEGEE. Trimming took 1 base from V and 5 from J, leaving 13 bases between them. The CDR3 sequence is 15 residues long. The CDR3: CASSLYLRVDNEQFF. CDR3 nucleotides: TGTGCCAGCAGCTTGTACCTGAGGGTCGACAATGAGCAGTTCTTC.

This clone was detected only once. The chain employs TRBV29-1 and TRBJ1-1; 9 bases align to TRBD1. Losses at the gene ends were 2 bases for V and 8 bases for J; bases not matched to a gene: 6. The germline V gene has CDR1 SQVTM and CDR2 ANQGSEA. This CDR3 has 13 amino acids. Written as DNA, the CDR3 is TGCAGCGTTGAACGGACAGGGGATACGGAAGCTTTCTTT. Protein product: CSVERTGDTEAFF.

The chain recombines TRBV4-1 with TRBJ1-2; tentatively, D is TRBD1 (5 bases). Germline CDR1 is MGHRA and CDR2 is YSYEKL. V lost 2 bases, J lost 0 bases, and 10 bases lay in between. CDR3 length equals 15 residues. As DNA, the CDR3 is TGCGCCAGCAGCCAATCGGGGGGGGCTAACTATGGCTACACCTTC. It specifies CASSQSGGANYGYTF.

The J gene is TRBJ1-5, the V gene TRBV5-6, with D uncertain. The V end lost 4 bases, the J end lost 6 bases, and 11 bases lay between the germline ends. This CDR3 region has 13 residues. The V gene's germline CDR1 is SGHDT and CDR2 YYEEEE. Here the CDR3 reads CASSPLRGQPQHF. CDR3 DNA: TGTGCCAGCAGCCCCCTGCGGGGTCAGCCCCAGCATTTT.

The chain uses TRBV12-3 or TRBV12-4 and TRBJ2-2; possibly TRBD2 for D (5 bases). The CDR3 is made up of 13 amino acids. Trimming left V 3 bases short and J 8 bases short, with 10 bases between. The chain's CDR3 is CASSFEGRGELFF. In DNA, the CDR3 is TGTGCCAGCAGTTTCGAGGGTAGGGGGGAGCTGTTTTTT.

CDR3 amino acids: CASSPPPPGGYTF. CDR3 DNA: TGTGCCAGCAGCCCCCCTCCCCCGGGGGGCTACACCTTC. V usage is TRBV9 and J usage is TRBJ1-2; D is ambiguous. The ends were cut back, 4 bases at V and 8 bases at J, with 15 bases in the middle. The CDR3 is 13 amino acids. Germline loops: CDR1 SGDLS, CDR2 YYNGEE.

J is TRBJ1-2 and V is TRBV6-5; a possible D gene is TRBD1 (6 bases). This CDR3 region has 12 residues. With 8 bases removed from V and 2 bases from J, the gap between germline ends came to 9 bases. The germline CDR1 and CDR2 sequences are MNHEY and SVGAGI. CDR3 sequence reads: CASGTLNYGYTF. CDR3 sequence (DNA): TGTGCCAGCGGGACACTAAACTATGGCTACACCTTC.

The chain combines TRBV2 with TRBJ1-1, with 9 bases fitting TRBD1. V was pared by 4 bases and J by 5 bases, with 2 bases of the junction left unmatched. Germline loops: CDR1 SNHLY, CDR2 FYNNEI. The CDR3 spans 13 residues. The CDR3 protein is CASSGDRDTEAFF. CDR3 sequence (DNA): TGTGCCAGCAGTGGGGACAGGGATACTGAAGCTTTCTTT.

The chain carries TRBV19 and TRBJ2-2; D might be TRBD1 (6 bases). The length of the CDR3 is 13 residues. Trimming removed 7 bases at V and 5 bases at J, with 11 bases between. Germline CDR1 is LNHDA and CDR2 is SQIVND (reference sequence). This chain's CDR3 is CASNTGKTGELFF. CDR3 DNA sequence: TGTGCCAGTAATACAGGGAAAACCGGGGAGCTGTTTTTT. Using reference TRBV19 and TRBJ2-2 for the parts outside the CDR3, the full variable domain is DGGITQSPKYLFRKEGQNVTLSCEQNLNHDAMYWYRQDPGQGLRLIYYSQIVNDFQKGDIAEGYSVSREKKESFPLTVTSAQKNPTAFYLCASNTGKTGELFFGEGSRLTVL.

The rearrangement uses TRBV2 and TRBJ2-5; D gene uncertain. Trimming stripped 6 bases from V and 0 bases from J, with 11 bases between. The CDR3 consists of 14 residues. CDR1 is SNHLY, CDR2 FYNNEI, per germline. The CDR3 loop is CASRVLPNQETQYF. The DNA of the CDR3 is TGTGCCAGCAGGGTATTACCTAACCAAGAGACCCAGTACTTC.

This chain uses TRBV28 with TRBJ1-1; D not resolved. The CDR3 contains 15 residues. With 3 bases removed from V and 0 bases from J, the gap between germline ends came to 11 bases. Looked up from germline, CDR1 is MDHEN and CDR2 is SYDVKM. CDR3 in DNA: TGTGCCAGCAGTTTGAGTAGCGGAATGAACACTGAAGCTTTCTTT. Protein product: CASSLSSGMNTEAFF.

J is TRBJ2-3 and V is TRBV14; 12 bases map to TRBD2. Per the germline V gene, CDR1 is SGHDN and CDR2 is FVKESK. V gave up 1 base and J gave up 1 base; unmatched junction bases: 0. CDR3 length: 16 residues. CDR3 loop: CASSQGLAGGTDTQYF. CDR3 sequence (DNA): TGTGCCAGCAGCCAAGGACTAGCGGGAGGCACAGATACGCAGTATTTT.

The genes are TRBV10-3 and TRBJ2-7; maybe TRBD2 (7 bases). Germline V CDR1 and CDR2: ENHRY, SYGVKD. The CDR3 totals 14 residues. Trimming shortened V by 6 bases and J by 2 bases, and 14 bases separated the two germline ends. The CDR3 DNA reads TGTGCCATCAGCAGTCGGGGGGCCCCCTACGAGCAGTACTTC. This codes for CAISSRGAPYEQYF.

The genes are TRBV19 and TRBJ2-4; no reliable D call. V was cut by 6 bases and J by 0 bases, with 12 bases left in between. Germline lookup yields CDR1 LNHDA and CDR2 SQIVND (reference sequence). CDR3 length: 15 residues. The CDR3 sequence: CASRPPLRAKNIQYF. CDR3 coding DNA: TGTGCCAGTAGGCCCCCACTGAGAGCCAAAAACATTCAGTACTTC.

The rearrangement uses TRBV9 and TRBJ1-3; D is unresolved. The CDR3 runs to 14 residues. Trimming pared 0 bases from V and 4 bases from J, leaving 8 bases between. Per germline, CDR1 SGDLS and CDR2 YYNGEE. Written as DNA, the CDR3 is TGTGCCAGCAGCGTAGTCCCTGCGGGAAACACCATATATTTT. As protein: CASSVVPAGNTIYF.